These T cell receptor beta chains were read from a single sample in a study of blood T cell repertoires in COVID-19. Sequenced by immunoSEQ multiplex PCR; TCRdb stores in-frame clones only, minus some. The sample contains some 170,000 clones, over 80% of which appear only once. Sequencing was performed on peripheral blood. The receptors stem from an elderly woman with active or convalescent COVID-19. Both conserved end residues are part of each CDR3. A D gene is named only where the DNA matches it firmly. Expanded clones get a size class; other rows say once, few or many, or leave the size out.

j_gene | abundance | d_gene | v_gene | CDR3nt | CDR3aa
TRBJ2-1 | - | - | TRBV18 | TGTGCCAGCTCCCCGTCTCTCGACAATGAGCAGTTCTTC | CASSPSLDNEQFF
TRBJ2-5 | - | - | TRBV15 | TGTGCCACCAGCAGGGTAGGGGAAACAGGCCTCCGGGAGACCCAGTACTTC | CATSRVGETGLRETQYF
TRBJ2-2 | - | - | TRBV18 | TGTGCCAGCTCACCCCCGGTCGGGGAGCTGTTTTTT | CASSPPVGELFF
TRBJ1-2 | once | - | TRBV5-4 | TGTGCCAGCAGCTTGGATCGGGACTATGGCTACACCTTC | CASSLDRDYGYTF
TRBJ2-4 | - | TRBD1 | TRBV9 | TGTGCCAGCAGCAATGCAGGGGGACAGCTAGGGGCCAAAAACATTCAGTACTTC | CASSNAGGQLGAKNIQYF
TRBJ2-1 | - | TRBD1 | TRBV11-2 | TGTGCCAGCAGCTTAAGCCGGACAGGGGTCAATAGAAATGAGCAGTTCTTC | CASSLSRTGVNRNEQFF
TRBJ1-2 | - | - | TRBV28 | TGTGCCAGCAGTGGACAAGCCAACTATGGCTACACCTTC | CASSGQANYGYTF
TRBJ2-1 | - | - | TRBV5-1 | TGCGCCAGCAGCTTGGACGGTAGCCCGGAGCAGTTCTTC | CASSLDGSPEQFF
TRBJ1-4 | - | - | TRBV7-9 | TGTGCCAGCAGCTTCGGAACTATGACTGCTAATGAAAAACTGTTTTTT | CASSFGTMTANEKLFF
TRBJ2-1 | - | TRBD1 | TRBV9 | TGTGCCAGCAGCCCCCGGGACAGGGATTACAATGAGCAGTTCTTC | CASSPRDRDYNEQFF
TRBJ2-7 | - | TRBD1 | TRBV6-5 | TGTGCCAGCAGCATGGGGACAGGGGCCAACTACGAGCAGTACTTC | CASSMGTGANYEQYF
TRBJ1-1 | - | TRBD1 | TRBV4-3 | TGCGCCAGCTCCCGCCCAGGGACAGGGGGCACTGAAGCTTTCTTT | CASSRPGTGGTEAFF
TRBJ2-7 | - | - | TRBV6-2/TRBV6-3 | TGTGCCAGCAGTTACGCTGGGGCAAGGTACGAGCAGTACTTC | CASSYAGARYEQYF
TRBJ1-6 | once | - | TRBV14 | TGTGCCAGCAGCCAATTAACAGGCACACCCCTCCACTTT | CASSQLTGTPLHF
TRBJ2-7 | - | TRBD1 | TRBV16 | TGTGCCAGCAGCCAGGGACAGGGAGTCAACGAGCAGTACTTC | CASSQGQGVNEQYF
TRBJ1-1 | - | - | TRBV6-5 | TGTGCCAGCACCGACGGGGCAGGGGAAAGGGCTGAAGCTTTCTTT | CASTDGAGERAEAFF
TRBJ1-2 | - | TRBD1 | TRBV27 | TGTGCCAGCAGTTCGGGACAGAATCACTATGGCTACACCTTC | CASSSGQNHYGYTF
TRBJ2-3 | - | - | TRBV5-3 | TGTGGGCTTTATACAGATACGCAGTATTTT | CGLYTDTQYF
TRBJ1-1 | - | - | TRBV10-3 | TGTGCCATCAGTGACGAATTCGACAGAACTGAAGCTTTCTTT | CAISDEFDRTEAFF
TRBJ1-4 | - | - | TRBV30 | TGTGCCTGGAGTAGAACTCCTGAAAAACTGTTTTTT | CAWSRTPEKLFF
TRBJ1-2 | - | TRBD1 | TRBV6-5 | TGTGCCAGCGGGCGACAGGGGTTTGACTATGGCTACACCTTC | CASGRQGFDYGYTF
TRBJ1-3 | - | - | TRBV27 | TGTGCCAGCAGTGAGGTGCCTGGAAACACCATATATTTT | CASSEVPGNTIYF
TRBJ2-7 | - | TRBD1 | TRBV11-3 | TGTGCCAGCAGCTCACCCAACAGGGGGAGCTACGAGCAGTACTTC | CASSSPNRGSYEQYF
TRBJ1-2 | - | TRBD1 | TRBV6-5 | TGTGCCAGCAGTACCGCGACAGGGGGCTATGGCTACACCTTC | CASSTATGGYGYTF
TRBJ2-3 | - | TRBD2 | TRBV19 | TGTGCCAGTAGTATAAAGGCCCTAGCGGGGGGGACCTATACGCAGTATTTT | CASSIKALAGGTYTQYF
TRBJ2-2 | - | - | TRBV3-1/TRBV3-2 | TGTGCCAGCAGCCAAGGAGGCAACACCGGGGAGCTGTTTTTT | CASSQGGNTGELFF
TRBJ1-2 | - | - | TRBV12-3/TRBV12-4 | TGTGCCAGCAGTCCCGAGAGGTTCTATGGCTACACCTTC | CASSPERFYGYTF
TRBJ2-2 | - | - | TRBV5-4 | TGTGCCAGCAGCTTAGCCGGGACTGCCACCGGGGAGCTGTTTTTT | CASSLAGTATGELFF
TRBJ1-2 | - | - | TRBV11-3 | TGTGCCAGCAGCTTAGATGGGGGCAAACGCTACACCTTC | CASSLDGGKRYTF
TRBJ1-5 | - | TRBD1 | TRBV24-1 | TGTGCCACCAGTGACCCGACAGGGGATCGTCGGCAGCCCCAGCATTTT | CATSDPTGDRRQPQHF
TRBJ2-1 | - | TRBD2 | TRBV6-2/TRBV6-3 | TGTGCCAGCAGTACTTCTCAGCGGGGGGTTTACAATGAGCAGTTCTTC | CASSTSQRGVYNEQFF
TRBJ2-7 | - | TRBD1 | TRBV5-1 | TGCGCCAGCAGCTTGGTGACAGGGCTGGAGTACGAGCAGTACTTC | CASSLVTGLEYEQYF
TRBJ1-2 | - | - | TRBV6-6 | TGTGCCAGCAGTTACTCGAGTAGGAGGGCCGGGAATGGCTACACCTTC | CASSYSSRRAGNGYTF
TRBJ2-1 | - | TRBD1 | TRBV29-1 | TGCAGCGTGGACAGGGGGGGCAATGAGCAGTTCTTC | CSVDRGGNEQFF
TRBJ2-7 | - | - | TRBV7-9 | TGTGCCAGCAGCTCTACAGGTCCCCCCTACGAGCAGTACTTC | CASSSTGPPYEQYF
TRBJ2-7 | - | TRBD2 | TRBV4-2 | TGTGCCAGCAGCCAAGCCGGGAGGCTCGGGCAGTACTTC | CASSQAGRLGQYF
TRBJ2-7 | - | TRBD1 | TRBV7-9 | TGTGCCAGCAGCCCGGGACAGGGCGGATCCTACGAGCAGTACTTC | CASSPGQGGSYEQYF
TRBJ2-7 | - | - | TRBV6-5 | TGTGCCAGCACTGGGCTCAACTCCTACGAGCAGTACTTC | CASTGLNSYEQYF
TRBJ2-2 | - | TRBD1 | TRBV5-5 | TGTGCCAGCAGCCTCACGGACAGGGGGCTGTTTTTT | CASSLTDRGLFF
TRBJ2-2 | few | TRBD2 | TRBV3-1/TRBV3-2 | TGTGCCAGCAGCCATGCCCCGACTAGCTTTGCTTCCGGGGAGCTGTTTTTT | CASSHAPTSFASGELFF